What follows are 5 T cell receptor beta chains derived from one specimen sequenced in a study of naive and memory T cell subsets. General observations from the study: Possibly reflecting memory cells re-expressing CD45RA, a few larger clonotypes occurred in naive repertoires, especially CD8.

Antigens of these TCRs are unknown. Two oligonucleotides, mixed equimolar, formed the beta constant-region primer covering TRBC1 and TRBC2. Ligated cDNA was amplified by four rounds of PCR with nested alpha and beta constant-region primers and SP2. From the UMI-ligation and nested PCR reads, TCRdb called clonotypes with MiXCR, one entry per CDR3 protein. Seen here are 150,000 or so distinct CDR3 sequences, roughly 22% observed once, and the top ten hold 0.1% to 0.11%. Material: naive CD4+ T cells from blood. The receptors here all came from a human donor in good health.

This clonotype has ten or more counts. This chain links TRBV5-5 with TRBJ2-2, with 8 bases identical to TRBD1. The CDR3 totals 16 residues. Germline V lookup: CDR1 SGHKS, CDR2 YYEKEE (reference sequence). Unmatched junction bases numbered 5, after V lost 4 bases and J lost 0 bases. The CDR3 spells CASSTQTGANTGELFF. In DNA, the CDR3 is TGTGCCAGCAGCACCCAGACAGGGGCGAACACCGGGGAGCTGTTTTTT.

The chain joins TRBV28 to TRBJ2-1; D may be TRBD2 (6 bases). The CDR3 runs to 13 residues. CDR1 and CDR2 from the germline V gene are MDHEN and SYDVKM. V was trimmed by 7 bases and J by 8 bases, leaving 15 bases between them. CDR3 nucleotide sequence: TGTGCCAGCACCCTAGGAGGGGCCGATGAGCAGTTCTTC. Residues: CASTLGGADEQFF. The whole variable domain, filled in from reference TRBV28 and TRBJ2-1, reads DVKVTQSSRYLVKRTGEKVFLECVQDMDHENMFWYRQDPGLGLRLIYFSYDVKMKEKGDIPEGYSVSREKKERFSLILESASTNQTSMYLCASTLGGADEQFFGPGTRLTVL.

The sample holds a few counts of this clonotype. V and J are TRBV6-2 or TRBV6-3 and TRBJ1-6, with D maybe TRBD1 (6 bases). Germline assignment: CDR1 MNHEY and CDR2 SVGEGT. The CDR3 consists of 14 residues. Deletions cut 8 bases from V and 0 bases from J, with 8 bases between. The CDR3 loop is CASQGSSYNSPLHF. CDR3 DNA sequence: TGTGCCAGCCAGGGGAGCTCCTATAATTCACCCCTCCACTTT.

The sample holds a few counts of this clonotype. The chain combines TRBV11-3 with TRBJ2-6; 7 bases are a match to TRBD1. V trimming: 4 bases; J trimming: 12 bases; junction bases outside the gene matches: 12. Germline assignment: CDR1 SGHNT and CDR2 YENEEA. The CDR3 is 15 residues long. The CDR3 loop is CASSSSTGASSVLTF. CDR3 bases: TGTGCCAGCAGCTCGTCAACAGGGGCCTCCAGCGTCCTGACTTTC.

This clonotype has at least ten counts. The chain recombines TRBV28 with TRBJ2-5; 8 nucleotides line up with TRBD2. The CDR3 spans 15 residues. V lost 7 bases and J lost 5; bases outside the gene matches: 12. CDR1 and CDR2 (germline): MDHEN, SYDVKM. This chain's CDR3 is CASTRGGASGETQYF. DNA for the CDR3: TGTGCCAGCACCCGGGGGGGGGCGTCAGGCGAGACCCAGTACTTC.